The following is a TCR beta chain sequence with its context. The CDR3 runs 17 residues. Germline trimming cut 5 bases from V and 4 bases from J; bases unmatched to any gene: 8. The germline gives CDR1 SGHAT, CDR2 FQNNGV. This specimen belongs to a study of blood T cell repertoires in COVID-19. Study information: There were acute and convalescent COVID-19 samples, and they came from the United States, Italy and Spain. T cells, B-cell-depleted T cells, or PBMCs provided the cDNA or gDNA that served as material.

Study processing details: Amplification from reference gene primers served as the basis for estimated nucleated cell counts. Profiled with immunoSEQ multiplex PCR; TCRdb holds only in-frame clones, not every one. That table is the source of V, J and clone size, and D and trimming were worked out from the DNA. The sample has roughly 86,000 clones, approximately 86% seen once. The sequence came from a man aged 45-60 years with active or convalescent COVID-19. The chain combines TRBV11-2 with TRBJ2-1; 13 bases are a match to TRBD2. The source material was peripheral blood. In DNA, the CDR3 is TGTGCCAGCAGCCCAGGGACTAGCGGGATAATTTACAATGAGCAGTTCTTC. It is translated as CASSPGTSGIIYNEQFF. Together with reference TRBV11-2 and TRBJ2-1, the CDR3 gives the full variable domain: EAGVAQSPRYKIIEKRQSVAFWCNPISGHATLYWYQQILGQGPKLLIQFQNNGVVDDSQLPKDRFSAERLKGVDSTLKIQPAKLEDSAVYLCASSPGTSGIIYNEQFFGPGTRLTVL.